The 26 T cell receptor beta chains below were found in one sample sequenced in a study of blood T cell repertoires in COVID-19. Using immunoSEQ multiplex PCR, the repertoire was profiled, and TCRdb retains in-frame clones only, with some absent. Here the sample spans 130,000 or so clones, around 81% being singletons. The sequenced sample was peripheral blood. All receptors derive from a human donor in a cohort sampled during active COVID-19.

The CDR3 is CASSQDPEETQYF. CDR3 bases: TGTGCCAGCAGCCAAGATCCGGAAGAGACCCAGTACTTC. This chain links TRBV3-1 (or the pseudogene TRBV3-2) with TRBJ2-5; D not resolved. Germline assignment: CDR1 LGHDT and CDR2 YNNKEL (reference sequence). This CDR3 is built from 13 residues. The V and J ends lost 0 bases and 3 bases respectively, with 5 bases between them.

The DNA for the CDR3 is TGCGCCAGCAGCTTGGGACAGGAAACGGGGGAGCAGTACTTC. This encodes CASSLGQETGEQYF. V gene TRBV5-1 combines with J gene TRBJ2-7; D might be TRBD1 (6 bases). Trimming took 0 bases from V and 7 from J, leaving 14 bases between them. Germline assignment: CDR1 SGHRS and CDR2 YFSETQ. This CDR3 is built from 14 residues. Complete variable domain (other parts from reference TRBV5-1 and TRBJ2-7): KAGVTQTPRYLIKTRGQQVTLSCSPISGHRSVSWYQQTPGQGLQFLFEYFSETQRNKGNFPGRFSGRQFSNSRSEMNVSTLELGDSALYLCASSLGQETGEQYFGPGTRLTVT.

The chain links TRBV11-2 to TRBJ2-7, with 7 bases matching TRBD2. V was pared by 11 bases and J by 5 bases, with 9 bases of the junction left unmatched. Germline CDR1 and CDR2: SGHAT and FQNNGV. This CDR3 is built from 12 residues. CDR3 coding DNA: TGTGCCGGATCCGTTGGGGGGGACGAGCAGTACTTC. Translated, it gives CAGSVGGDEQYF.

In nucleotides, the CDR3 is TGTGCCAGCTGCAGAGGAGACAGGGAGTATGGCTACACCTTC. Residues: CASCRGDREYGYTF. The V gene is TRBV6-5, the J gene TRBJ1-2, with TRBD1 identical over 7 bases. The germline V gene encodes CDR1 MNHEY and CDR2 SVGAGI. J lost 5 bases, V lost 8 bases, and 11 bases had no gene match. The CDR3 spans 14 residues.

CDR3 residues: CATSHRGNQPQHF. CDR3 in DNA: TGTGCCACCAGCCACAGAGGCAATCAGCCCCAGCATTTT. The V and J genes are TRBV24-1 and TRBJ1-5; D remains ambiguous. There are 13 residues in the CDR3. Trimming shortened V by 7 bases and J by 2 bases, and 8 bases separated the two germline ends. Germline CDR1 and CDR2: KGHDR and SFDVKD.

The chain carries TRBV3-1 (or the pseudogene TRBV3-2) and TRBJ2-7; TRBD2 aligns across 8 bases. The V gene's germline CDR1 is LGHDT and CDR2 YNNKEL (reference sequence). J gave up 6 bases and V 5 bases, and 6 bases lay outside the gene matches. The CDR3 totals 13 residues. The CDR3 sequence is CASSYSGKGEQYF. The CDR3 DNA reads TGTGCCAGCAGCTATAGCGGGAAGGGCGAGCAGTACTTC.

This clone was counted a few times. The chain is built from TRBV27 and TRBJ2-1, with 14 nucleotides matching TRBD2. The CDR3 sequence is 15 residues long. Germline V CDR1 and CDR2: MNHEY, SMNVEV (reference sequence). Losses at the gene ends were 5 bases for V and 9 bases for J; bases not matched to a gene: 6. CDR3 sequence reads: CASSDPGLAGVEQFF. CDR3 sequence (DNA): TGTGCCAGCAGTGATCCGGGACTAGCGGGAGTTGAGCAGTTCTTC.

The rearrangement joins TRBV14 to TRBJ2-1, with TRBD2 matching over 8 bases. CDR1 is SGHDN and CDR2 is FVKESK in the germline V gene. This CDR3 has 16 amino acids. V lost 3 bases, J lost 7 bases, and 11 bases stayed unmatched. CDR3 protein: CASSHRLAPGANEQFF. The CDR3 nucleotides are TGTGCCAGCAGCCACCGACTAGCGCCAGGCGCGAATGAGCAGTTCTTC.

V is TRBV6-2 or TRBV6-3 and J is TRBJ2-3, with D uncertain. The V end was cut by 6 bases, the J end by 12 bases, with 10 bases between. Germline lookup yields CDR1 MNHEY and CDR2 SVGEGT. This CDR3 is 10 amino acids long. The CDR3 DNA sequence: TGTGCCAGCAGCGACATTTTTCAGTATTTT. Its translation is CASSDIFQYF.

The gene calls are TRBV6-2 or TRBV6-3 and TRBJ2-7; TRBD1 agrees at 9 bases. Looked up from germline, CDR1 is MNHEY and CDR2 is SVGEGT. CDR3 length equals 15 residues. V lost 6 bases, J lost 9 bases, and 15 bases stayed unmatched. The CDR3 nucleotides are TGTGCCAGCAGCAAACTCCGAGGACAGGGGTCCGCGCAGTACTTC. It translates to CASSKLRGQGSAQYF.

The rearrangement links TRBV6-5 to TRBJ2-5; 11 bases agree with TRBD2. From germline, CDR1 is MNHEY and CDR2 SVGAGI. V lost 7 bases and J lost 4; bases outside the gene matches: 5. The CDR3 length is 14 residues. Here the CDR3 reads CASTKLAGAETQYF. CDR3 DNA sequence: TGTGCCAGCACCAAACTAGCGGGAGCAGAGACCCAGTACTTC.

CDR3 coding DNA: TGTGCCAGCAGTTTAGGGCATAGGATAGGAAACACCATATATTTT. It yields the protein CASSLGHRIGNTIYF. The chain has TRBV28 and TRBJ1-3; D remains unclear. The CDR3 runs to 15 residues. Deletions cut 2 bases from V and 4 bases from J, with 12 bases between. Germline assignment: CDR1 MDHEN and CDR2 SYDVKM.

About this clone: The same CDR3 also results from other DNA sequences found in this sample. The chain has TRBV20-1 and TRBJ1-2; D uncertain. Germline lookup yields CDR1 DFQATT and CDR2 SNEGSKA (reference sequence). V was shortened by 6 bases and J by 5 bases, with 10 bases between the two germline ends. The CDR3 is 11 residues long. The CDR3 DNA sequence: TGCAGTGCCGGCCCGGGATATGGCTACACCTTC. Translated: CSAGPGYGYTF.

The chain combines TRBV19 with TRBJ2-3, with 10 bases that match TRBD1. The germline gives CDR1 LNHDA, CDR2 SQIVND (reference sequence). There are 16 residues in the CDR3. Unmatched junction bases numbered 9, after V lost 6 bases and J lost 3 bases. CDR3 loop: CASSASDRGYTDTQYF. CDR3 in DNA: TGTGCCAGTAGCGCATCGGACAGGGGGTATACAGATACGCAGTATTTT.

The chain uses TRBV6-6 and TRBJ2-5, with 10 bases that match TRBD1. Germline V CDR1 and CDR2: MNHNY, SVGAGI (reference sequence). Trimming took 1 base from V and 3 from J; bases not matched to a gene: 2. This CDR3 region has 15 residues. The CDR3 sequence is CASSYLGTGEETQYF. CDR3 in DNA: TGTGCCAGCAGTTACTTAGGGACAGGGGAAGAGACCCAGTACTTC.

The genes are TRBV6-5 and TRBJ2-1, with 7 positions matching TRBD2. This CDR3 spans 14 amino acids. Germline V gene data show CDR1 as MNHEY and CDR2 as SVGAGI. V shed 7 bases and J 8 bases; nucleotides not matched to a gene: 11. This CDR3 is CASMGGEAFHEQFF. As DNA, the CDR3 is TGTGCCAGCATGGGGGGGGAGGCCTTCCATGAGCAGTTCTTC.

The genes are TRBV6-5 and TRBJ1-2; tentatively, D is TRBD1 (5 bases). The V end was cut by 4 bases, the J end by 8 bases, with 14 bases between. The CDR3 spans 13 residues. Germline V gene data show CDR1 as MNHEY and CDR2 as SVGAGI. CDR3 in DNA: TGTGCCAGCAGTTTGGGTCAGGGTGGGGGCTACACCTTC. Translated: CASSLGQGGGYTF.

A word on this clone: This sample includes further DNA sequences coding for the same CDR3. The chain's CDR3 is CASSPPVAHSYNEQFF. The DNA of the CDR3 is TGTGCCAGCTCACCACCGGTGGCCCACTCCTACAATGAGCAGTTCTTC. This chain links TRBV18 with TRBJ2-1; no clear D. The CDR3 contains 16 residues. V lost 0 bases and J lost 0, with 9 bases in between. Germline-derived CDR1 and CDR2 are KGHSH and LQKENI.

The chain carries TRBV18 and TRBJ2-3, with D unresolved. Germline V lookup: CDR1 KGHSH, CDR2 LQKENI. The CDR3 is 14 residues long. V dropped 0 bases and J dropped 3 bases, with 7 bases sitting between them. The CDR3 is CASSPPRRTDTQYF. Written as DNA, the CDR3 is TGTGCCAGCTCACCACCACGGCGGACAGATACGCAGTATTTT.

Turning to this clone: Other DNA sequences in the sample encode the same CDR3. This chain joins TRBV14 and TRBJ2-7; 7 bases match TRBD1. J gave up 2 bases and V 1 base, and 2 bases lay outside the gene matches. The CDR3 is 14 residues long. Germline-derived CDR1 and CDR2 are SGHDN and FVKESK. CDR3 DNA sequence: TGTGCCAGCAGCCAAGGGACAGGTCCCTACGAGCAGTACTTC. Amino acids: CASSQGTGPYEQYF.

This rearrangement joins TRBV7-2 to TRBJ1-5; 8 positions match TRBD1. Losses at the gene ends were 5 bases for V and 7 bases for J; bases not matched to a gene: 10. The CDR3 length is 15 residues. Germline V gene data show CDR1 as SGHTA and CDR2 as FQGNSA. The CDR3 here is CASSLQGALGQPQHF. CDR3 DNA: TGTGCCAGCAGCCTTCAGGGGGCGCTGGGGCAGCCCCAGCATTTT.

The chain combines TRBV29-1 with TRBJ2-7; 9 nucleotides align to TRBD2. The V gene end was trimmed by 8 bases and the J gene end by 3 bases; junction bases not matched to a gene: 35. The germline V gene has CDR1 SQVTM and CDR2 ANQGSEA. The CDR3 totals 22 residues. Written as DNA, the CDR3 is TGCAGCCCCGAGGGGGTAGCGGGAGAAATCGCTCTCAGTCTCGCTGACTTCTACGAGCAGTACTTC. It codes for CSPEGVAGEIALSLADFYEQYF.

This clone has more than one count but fewer than ten. The chain is built from TRBV30 and TRBJ2-6, with a weak D call TRBD2 (6 bases). The ends were cut back, 3 bases at V and 0 bases at J, with 15 bases in the middle. In germline, CDR1 is GTSNPN, CDR2 SVGIG (reference sequence). The CDR3 loop spans 17 amino acids. DNA of the CDR3: TGTGCCTGGAGGCGGGGACGGACCCGCTCTGGGGCCAACGTCCTGACTTTC. Translation: CAWRRGRTRSGANVLTF.

This clone was observed a few times. The rearrangement links TRBV28 to TRBJ1-1, with a possible D match to TRBD1 (5 bases). There are 14 residues in the CDR3. Trimming took off 6 bases at V and 10 bases at J, with 21 bases between the two ends. Germline loops: CDR1 MDHEN, CDR2 SYDVKM. CDR3 sequence reads: CASSDGHTPSGAFF. CDR3 DNA sequence: TGTGCCAGCAGCGACGGACACACCCCGTCTGGAGCTTTCTTT.

This clone was observed a few times. The chain carries TRBV19 and TRBJ2-6; 7 bases map to TRBD1. With V trimmed by 8 bases and J by 3 bases, 10 bases remained unmatched. Germline CDR1 LNHDA, CDR2 SQIVND (reference sequence). The CDR3 is 16 amino acids. CDR3 amino acids: CASSGYDRDGANVLTF. Here the CDR3 DNA reads TGTGCCAGTTCCGGCTACGACAGGGATGGGGCCAACGTCCTGACTTTC.

The chain uses TRBV18 and TRBJ1-1; the D gene is possibly TRBD1 (5 bases). The CDR3 extends over 17 amino acids. The V gene lost 3 bases and the J gene lost 0 bases, with 17 bases spanning the gap. CDR1 KGHSH and CDR2 LQKENI come from the germline V gene. Here the CDR3 reads CASSPHPKGFLNTEAFF. The CDR3 bases are TGTGCCAGCTCACCCCACCCTAAGGGGTTCCTGAACACTGAAGCTTTCTTT.